What follows is one TCR beta chain and its context. The target antigen is unknown. The data were taken from a study of T cell repertoires in cytomegalovirus infection. About the research overall: Used in the study were CMV epitopes, some recently identified and HLA-C-restricted, others well-studied and HLA-B-restricted. Evidence of both CMV infection and a matching HLA type came from public TCR beta signatures.

TCRdb recomputed calls from the reads with MiXCR, one row per CDR3 protein. Of approximately 910,000 distinct CDR3 sequences in the sample, approximately 30% were seen once. Study findings and constraints: People with CMV and the relevant HLA were identified by cumulative public TCR beta family frequency. There were HLA-C-restricted CMV-specific TCR beta clonotypes dominating the ex vivo response.

This TCR was recovered from a human donor in good health (CMV status not recorded). Some clones in this sample may be carry-over from other donors' samples. The starting material was cultured CD8+ T cells from PBMCs, obtained from culture after CMV antigen stimulation.

Here the CDR3 DNA reads TGTGCCAGCAGCTTAGCGTACCGGGGGGCGAACAATGAGCAGTTCTTC. It yields the protein CASSLAYRGANNEQFF. J is TRBJ2-1 and V is TRBV7-6; D might be TRBD2 (7 bases). V dropped 0 bases and J dropped 5 bases, with 14 bases sitting between them. This CDR3 is 16 amino acids long. Germline V CDR1 and CDR2: SGHVS, FNYEAQ.